The clone carrying this T cell receptor (beta chain) has a single count. Time point defined: cycle 4 day 1 (C4D1), after more than 5 weeks of nivolumab. Autologous stem cell transplantation was followed by relapse in every patient, and brentuximab vedotin exposure varied. Profiling relied on immunoSEQ multiplex PCR, and the TCRdb table lists in-frame clones only, not all of them. The sample comprises 85,000 to 90,000 clones, 90% of which are singletons, and roughly 3% rests with the top ten. Germline V CDR1 and CDR2: LGHNA, YNFKEQ. The CDR3 length is 15 residues. V was pared by 4 bases and J by 4 bases, with 14 bases between. The data were taken from a study of PD-1 blockade in classical Hodgkin lymphoma.

The receptor was isolated from a human donor with classical Hodgkin lymphoma. This chain links TRBV4-2 with TRBJ2-4; D not certain. Sequenced material: peripheral blood mononuclear cells (PBMCs), taken before the fourth cycle of nivolumab. The CDR3 coding sequence is TGTGCCAGCAGCCTTCGGCAGTTCGAAAAAAACATTCAGTACTTC. Its protein product is CASSLRQFEKNIQYF.